This passage covers 26 T cell receptor beta chains from one sample sequenced in a study of neurological immune-mediated disorders. Via MiXCR, TCRdb re-called the 5' RACE reads, giving one row per CDR3 protein. Altogether under 40,000 distinct CDR3 sequences are present, roughly 3.1% being singletons, with the ten largest covering about 8.3%. Described time point: longitudinal time-point 1 (baseline). The sequenced sample consisted of PBMCs. These receptors were taken from a woman in her sixties with multiple sclerosis.

This clonotype ranks as medium-sized. The gene calls are TRBV7-2 and TRBJ1-2, with TRBD1 matching over 7 bases. This CDR3 region has 13 residues. In germline, CDR1 is SGHTA, CDR2 FQGNSA. After removal of 6 bases from V and 2 bases from J, the junction contained 3 bases not matched to a gene. Here the CDR3 DNA reads TGTGCCAGCAGGACAGGGCGGAACTATGGCTACACCTTC. As protein: CASRTGRNYGYTF.

V usage is TRBV29-1 and J usage is TRBJ1-4; 8 bases line up with TRBD1. The CDR3 has 12 amino acids. The V and J ends lost 6 bases and 10 bases, in that order; junction bases with no gene match: 7. Germline V CDR1 and CDR2: SQVTM, ANQGSEA. CDR3 nucleotides: TGCAGCGTAACCCAGGGGGCAGGAAAACTGTTTTTT. Its protein product is CSVTQGAGKLFF.

This clonotype was seen at least ten times. The chain is built from TRBV6-2 or TRBV6-3 and TRBJ2-2; no reliable D call. The CDR3 covers 13 residues. CDR1 is MNHEY, CDR2 SVGEGT, per germline. V lost 2 bases and J 9 bases, leaving 10 bases between the germline ends. This chain's CDR3 is CASSYVGRRELFF. Written as DNA, the CDR3 is TGTGCCAGCAGTTACGTCGGGCGTAGGGAGCTGTTTTTT.

This clonotype was found many times. The chain carries TRBV12-3 or TRBV12-4 and TRBJ2-5; TRBD2 matches at 11 bases. Trimming at V came to 5 bases and at J to 4 bases, leaving 3 bases not matched to a gene. This CDR3 has 14 residues. CDR3 bases: TGTGCCAGCAGTCTTCTAGCGGGGGGAGAGACCCAGTACTTC. Encoded protein: CASSLLAGGETQYF.

The chain links TRBV12-3 or TRBV12-4 to TRBJ2-7; 9 bases line up with TRBD2. CDR3 size: 17 residues. V lost 3 bases and J lost 2; bases outside the gene matches: 11. CDR3 amino acids: CASSLYSGGLHTYEQYF. CDR3 DNA sequence: TGTGCCAGCAGTTTGTATAGCGGGGGCCTCCATACCTACGAGCAGTACTTC.

The sample holds many counts of this clonotype. The gene calls are TRBV20-1 and TRBJ1-1, with TRBD1 matching 7 bases. CDR3 size: 13 residues. J gave up 10 bases and V 6 bases, and 14 bases lay outside the gene matches. Germline-derived CDR1 and CDR2 are DFQATT and SNEGSKA (reference sequence). CDR3 bases: TGCAGTGCAAAAGACAGGGTCCTCATTACAGCTTTCTTT. The encoded protein is CSAKDRVLITAFF.

This clonotype was seen at least ten times. The V and J genes are TRBV12-3 or TRBV12-4 and TRBJ1-1; TRBD1 agrees at 7 bases. Trimming cost V 7 bases and J 0 bases; bases outside gene matches: 5. The CDR3 extends over 14 amino acids. This chain's CDR3 is CASTQGQLNTEAFF. Here the CDR3 DNA reads TGTGCCAGCACCCAGGGACAGTTGAACACTGAAGCTTTCTTT.

This clonotype occurred many times. The chain uses TRBV12-3 or TRBV12-4 and TRBJ2-2; unclear D gene. CDR3 length: 12 residues. V dropped 2 bases and J dropped 7 bases, with 5 bases sitting between them. The CDR3 is CASSLWGGELFF. The CDR3 DNA reads TGTGCCAGCAGTTTATGGGGCGGGGAGCTGTTTTTT.

This chain links TRBV20-1 with TRBJ1-4, with D unclear. CDR3 length equals 15 residues. The V end was cut by 6 bases, the J end by 0 bases, with 14 bases between. Looked up from germline, CDR1 is DFQATT and CDR2 is SNEGSKA (reference sequence). CDR3 residues: CSADEDGATNEKLFF. CDR3 coding DNA: TGCAGTGCCGATGAGGACGGGGCAACTAATGAAAAACTGTTTTTT.

Ten or more counts support this clonotype. At one boundary the junction diverges from the germline segment, which might be a read error. The chain links TRBV7-2 to TRBJ2-7; D unclear. Germline V CDR1 and CDR2: SGHTA, FQGNSA. The CDR3 consists of 12 residues. In DNA, the CDR3 is TGTGCCAGCTGCTTAATTAATCGGGAGCAGTACTTC. It encodes CASCLINREQYF.

This clonotype was observed many times. The chain recombines TRBV20-1 with TRBJ2-3; 12 positions agree with TRBD2. Germline V gene lookup returns CDR1 DFQATT and CDR2 SNEGSKA (reference sequence). The CDR3 covers 16 residues. V trimming: 6 bases; J trimming: 0 bases; junction bases outside the gene matches: 7. The CDR3 nucleotides are TGCAGTGCCAAAAGACTAGCGGGGGTTAGCACAGATACGCAGTATTTT. Its protein is CSAKRLAGVSTDTQYF.

This clonotype came up many times. The chain recombines TRBV7-6 with TRBJ2-3, with 10 bases matching TRBD2. This CDR3 spans 15 amino acids. From germline, CDR1 is SGHVS and CDR2 FNYEAQ. The trim removed 5 bases at V and 1 base at J, leaving 3 bases unmatched. CDR3 sequence: CASSPGTSGTDTQYF. The CDR3 nucleotides are TGTGCCAGCAGCCCCGGGACTAGCGGCACAGATACGCAGTATTTT. The variable domain in full, completed from reference TRBV7-6 and TRBJ2-3, reads GAGVSQSPRYKVTKRGQDVALRCDPISGHVSLYWYRQALGQGPEFLTYFNYEAQQDKSGLPNDRFSAERPEGSISTLTIQRTEQRDSAMYRCASSPGTSGTDTQYFGPGTRLTVL.

This clonotype was found many times. The chain combines TRBV6-5 with TRBJ2-1; TRBD2 matches at 11 bases. J gave up 5 bases and V 0 bases, and 9 bases lay outside the gene matches. Germline CDR1 MNHEY, CDR2 SVGAGI. The length of the CDR3 is 18 residues. The chain's CDR3 is CASSYSSYETSGDNEQFF. CDR3 sequence (DNA): TGTGCCAGCAGTTACTCGAGTTACGAGACTAGCGGGGACAATGAGCAGTTCTTC.

CDR3: CASSPRHWLAGSYEQYF. Here the CDR3 DNA reads TGTGCCAGCAGCCCCCGTCATTGGCTAGCGGGGTCCTACGAGCAGTACTTC. The V and J genes are TRBV7-8 and TRBJ2-7, with 9 bases lining up with TRBD2. V shed 5 bases, J shed 1 base, and the junction held 12 bases outside the gene matches. The V gene's germline CDR1 is SGHVS and CDR2 FQNEAQ. The CDR3 is 17 residues long.

This clonotype occurred many times. This chain uses TRBV4-1 with TRBJ2-2, with TRBD2 matching 7 bases. This CDR3 has 15 residues. CDR1 is MGHRA, CDR2 YSYEKL, per germline. Trimming took 4 bases from V and 2 from J; bases not matched to a gene: 4. CDR3 region: CASSRGGDNTGELFF. The CDR3 nucleotides read TGCGCCAGCAGCCGGGGGGGGGATAACACCGGGGAGCTGTTTTTT.

This clonotype has ten or more counts. The genes are TRBV20-1 and TRBJ1-5; unclear D gene. V was shortened by 0 bases and J by 3 bases, with 9 bases between the two germline ends. CDR1 is DFQATT, CDR2 SNEGSKA, per germline (reference sequence). The CDR3 extends over 14 amino acids. The CDR3 DNA reads TGCAGTGCTAGAGAGGCACAGCCCAATCAGCCCCAGCATTTT. Translation: CSAREAQPNQPQHF.

This clonotype was seen ten or more times. The rearrangement uses TRBV6-5 and TRBJ2-7; D is uncertain. Deletions cut 10 bases from V and 2 bases from J, with 18 bases between. There are 14 residues in the CDR3. Germline CDR1 reads MNHEY; CDR2 reads SVGAGI. CDR3 residues: CATNALIVPYEQYF. The CDR3 bases are TGTGCCACCAACGCCCTTATAGTGCCCTACGAGCAGTACTTC.

This clonotype was observed at least ten times. This chain joins TRBV29-1 and TRBJ1-4; weak D call: TRBD1 (5 bases). The CDR3 totals 10 residues. Germline CDR1 is SQVTM and CDR2 is ANQGSEA. Trimming shortened V by 4 bases and J by 8 bases, and 5 bases separated the two germline ends. The CDR3 bases are TGCAGCGTTGGGGACGAAAAACTGTTTTTT. This translates into CSVGDEKLFF.

This clonotype was observed many times. This chain joins TRBV2 and TRBJ2-6; D not resolved. Looked up from germline, CDR1 is SNHLY and CDR2 is FYNNEI. V was trimmed by 5 bases and J by 0 bases, leaving 8 bases between them. This CDR3 region has 15 residues. The CDR3 nucleotides are TGTGCCAGCAGTATGACATACTCTGGGGCCAACGTCCTGACTTTC. It is translated as CASSMTYSGANVLTF. The whole variable domain, filled in from reference TRBV2 and TRBJ2-6, reads EPEVTQTPSHQVTQMGQEVILRCVPISNHLYFYWYRQILGQKVEFLVSFYNNEISEKSEIFDDQFSVERPDGSNFTLKIRSTKLEDSAMYFCASSMTYSGANVLTFGAGSRLTVL.

This clonotype was detected ten times or more. The V and J genes are TRBV19 and TRBJ2-1; 7 nucleotides match TRBD2. The CDR3 covers 15 residues. J lost 7 bases, V lost 5 bases, and 11 bases had no gene match. Germline-derived CDR1 and CDR2 are LNHDA and SQIVND (reference sequence). CDR3 coding DNA: TGTGCCAGTAGTCAGGACTCCGACGGGAGGAATGAGCAGTTCTTC. Residues: CASSQDSDGRNEQFF.

This clonotype occurred many times. The chain joins TRBV20-1 to TRBJ1-5; D uncertain. The CDR3 has 15 amino acids. The germline V and J ends were trimmed by 3 bases and 3 bases, with 15 bases remaining between them. The germline V gene has CDR1 DFQATT and CDR2 SNEGSKA (reference sequence). In DNA, the CDR3 is TGCAGTGCTAGCCCGACTGAAGTCACCAATCAGCCCCAGCATTTT. Residues: CSASPTEVTNQPQHF.

This clonotype appeared many times. The chain is built from TRBV12-3 or TRBV12-4 and TRBJ2-5; TRBD2 matches 9 bases. The trim removed 3 bases at V and 4 bases at J, leaving 3 bases unmatched. The CDR3 is 14 amino acids. CDR3 coding DNA: TGTGCCAGCAGTTTGCGGGGGGGCGCAGAGACCCAGTACTTC. Protein product: CASSLRGGAETQYF.

This clonotype was recorded many times. At one boundary the junction diverges from the germline segment, which might be a read error. The chain uses TRBV3-1 and TRBJ2-1, with 8 bases fitting TRBD2. The CDR3 runs to 12 residues. Germline values: CDR1 LGHDT, CDR2 YNNKEL (reference sequence). For the CDR3, the DNA is TGTGCCAGCAGCCAAGGACGGGGGGGGTCTCTCTTC. The encoded protein is CASSQGRGGSLF.

This clonotype was counted at least ten times. J is TRBJ2-3 and V is TRBV5-6; tentatively, D is TRBD1 (6 bases). Trimming took off 3 bases at V and 1 base at J, with 9 bases between the two ends. Germline lookup yields CDR1 SGHDT and CDR2 YYEEEE. This CDR3 contains 14 residues. The CDR3 DNA is TGTGCCAGCAGCTACGGACAGCGCACAGATACGCAGTATTTT. Amino acid sequence: CASSYGQRTDTQYF.

By sample share, this clonotype is medium-sized (0.01 to 0.1%). The rearrangement joins TRBV20-1 to TRBJ1-1; D is uncertain. Looked up from germline, CDR1 is DFQATT and CDR2 is SNEGSKA (reference sequence). This CDR3 region has 13 residues. The V end was cut by 4 bases, the J end by 3 bases, with 12 bases between. CDR3 region: CSAMAAAYTEAFF. CDR3 in DNA: TGCAGTGCTATGGCGGCAGCTTACACTGAAGCTTTCTTT.

This clonotype was counted ten times or more. The rearrangement uses TRBV12-3 or TRBV12-4 and TRBJ1-2, with D unclear. Trimming took 3 bases from V and 0 from J, leaving 14 bases between them. CDR3 length equals 16 residues. The CDR3 reads CASSFPMEKANYGYTF. The CDR3 coding sequence is TGTGCCAGCAGTTTTCCGATGGAAAAAGCTAACTATGGCTACACCTTC.